These 9 T cell receptor beta chains originate from one sample sequenced in a study of early T cells in non-severe SARS-CoV-2 infection. From the 5' RACE reads, TCRdb called clonotypes with MiXCR, one entry per CDR3 protein. The sample has about 49,000 distinct CDR3 sequences, roughly 12% seen once. Specimen: whole blood. All receptors derive from an adult who was a healthcare worker with PCR-confirmed SARS-CoV-2 infection or an uninfected control (not recorded which).

V is TRBV6-5 and J is TRBJ1-2; D is ambiguous. With 0 bases removed from V and 3 bases from J, the gap between germline ends came to 8 bases. Germline CDR1 reads MNHEY; CDR2 reads SVGAGI. This CDR3 is built from 14 residues. CDR3 coding DNA: TGTGCCAGCAGTTACTCGGCGGCTCACTATGGCTACACCTTC. Residues: CASSYSAAHYGYTF.

This clonotype was observed at least ten times. The chain joins TRBV12-3 or TRBV12-4 to TRBJ1-1, with D uncertain. The CDR3 loop spans 12 amino acids. V shed 5 bases and J shed 10 bases, with 14 bases lying between them. CDR3 region: CASSPVGRGAFF. CDR3 bases: TGTGCCAGCAGTCCCGTCGGGAGAGGAGCTTTCTTT.

The J gene is TRBJ1-6, the V gene TRBV28, with 9 bases fitting TRBD1. Germline V gene sequence: CDR1 MDHEN, CDR2 SYDVKM. The CDR3 extends over 14 amino acids. V lost 6 bases to trimming and J lost 10 bases; unmatched junction nucleotides: 7. The CDR3 sequence: CASRPDRGFSPLHF. Here the CDR3 DNA reads TGTGCCAGCAGACCCGACAGGGGGTTCTCACCCCTCCACTTT.

This clonotype came up many times. This chain joins TRBV5-1 and TRBJ1-1; D unclear. Germline V lookup: CDR1 SGHRS, CDR2 YFSETQ. The V gene lost 3 bases and the J gene lost 1 base, with 10 bases spanning the gap. The CDR3 sequence is 14 residues long. DNA for the CDR3: TGCGCCAGCAGCTCGACCACGGAGAACACTGAAGCTTTCTTT. This encodes CASSSTTENTEAFF.

The chain combines TRBV29-1 with TRBJ2-7; the D gene is possibly TRBD1 (6 bases). Germline V gives CDR1 SQVTM, CDR2 ANQGSEA. The CDR3 is 12 residues long. V was shortened by 7 bases and J by 2 bases, with 12 bases between the two germline ends. The CDR3 DNA is TGCAGCGCTGTGGGACAAACCTACGAGCAGTACTTC. This codes for CSAVGQTYEQYF.

J is TRBJ2-1 and V is TRBV3-1; either TRBD1 or TRBD2 may fit D (5 bases each). The CDR3 is 14 residues long. Trimming stripped 4 bases from V and 5 bases from J, with 12 bases between. Germline values: CDR1 LGHDT, CDR2 YNNKEL (reference sequence). CDR3 loop: CASSPRDVDNEQFF. In nucleotides, the CDR3 is TGTGCCAGCAGCCCCCGGGACGTCGACAATGAGCAGTTCTTC.

The rearrangement links TRBV14 to TRBJ1-6; D perhaps matches TRBD1 (6 bases). This CDR3 region has 16 residues. The V gene lost 6 bases and the J gene lost 0 bases, with 12 bases spanning the gap. Germline-derived CDR1 and CDR2 are SGHDN and FVKESK. The CDR3 DNA sequence: TGTGCCAGCAGATCCAAGGACAGCTCCTATAATTCACCCCTCCACTTT. It specifies CASRSKDSSYNSPLHF.

V and J are TRBV27 and TRBJ2-1; 9 bases align to TRBD2. The CDR3 totals 16 residues. The ends lost 6 bases at V and 3 bases at J; junction bases unmatched: 9. Germline V gene lookup returns CDR1 MNHEY and CDR2 SMNVEV (reference sequence). Here the CDR3 DNA reads TGTGCCAGCAGCTATGGGGTTAGCGGGAGCTACAATGAGCAGTTCTTC. Its protein is CASSYGVSGSYNEQFF.

The CDR3 bases are TGTGCCAGCAATCAAGGGGGCTACGGCTACACCTTC. Protein: CASNQGGYGYTF. The chain is built from TRBV28 and TRBJ1-2; 7 bases align to TRBD1. The CDR3 has 12 residues. J was trimmed by 8 bases and V by 7 bases; bases with no gene match: 7. Germline CDR1 is MDHEN and CDR2 is SYDVKM.